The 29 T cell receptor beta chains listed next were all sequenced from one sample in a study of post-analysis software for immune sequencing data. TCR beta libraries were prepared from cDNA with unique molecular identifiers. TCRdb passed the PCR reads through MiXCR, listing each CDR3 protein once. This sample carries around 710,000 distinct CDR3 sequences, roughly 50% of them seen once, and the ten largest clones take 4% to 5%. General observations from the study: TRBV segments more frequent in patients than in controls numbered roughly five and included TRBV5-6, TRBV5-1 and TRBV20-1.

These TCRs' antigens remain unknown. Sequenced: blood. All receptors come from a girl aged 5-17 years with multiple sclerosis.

CDR3 loop: CASRLAVTDTQYF. In nucleotides, the CDR3 is TGTGCCTCCAGACTAGCGGTTACAGATACGCAGTATTTT. The chain employs TRBV2 and TRBJ2-3; 9 nucleotides match TRBD2. The CDR3 runs to 13 residues. V lost 11 bases, J lost 3 bases, and 6 bases stayed unmatched. Looked up from germline, CDR1 is SNHLY and CDR2 is FYNNEI.

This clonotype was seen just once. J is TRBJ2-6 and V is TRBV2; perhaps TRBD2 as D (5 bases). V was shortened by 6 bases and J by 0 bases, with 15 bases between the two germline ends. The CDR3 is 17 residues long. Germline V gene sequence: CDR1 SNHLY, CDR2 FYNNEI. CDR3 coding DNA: TGTGCCAGCAGAGGGAGAGGGAACCACTCTGGGGCCAACGTCCTGACTTTC. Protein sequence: CASRGRGNHSGANVLTF.

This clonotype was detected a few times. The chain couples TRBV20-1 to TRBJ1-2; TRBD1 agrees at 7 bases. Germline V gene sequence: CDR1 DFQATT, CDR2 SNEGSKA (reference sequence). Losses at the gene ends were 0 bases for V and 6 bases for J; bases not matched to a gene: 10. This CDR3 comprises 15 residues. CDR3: CSARDGKGALDGYTF. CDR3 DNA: TGCAGTGCTAGAGATGGGAAGGGGGCTTTGGATGGCTACACCTTC.

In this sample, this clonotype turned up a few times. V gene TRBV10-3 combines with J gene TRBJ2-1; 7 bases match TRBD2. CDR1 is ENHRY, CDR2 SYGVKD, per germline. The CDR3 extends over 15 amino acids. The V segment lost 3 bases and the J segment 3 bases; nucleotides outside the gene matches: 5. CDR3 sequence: CAISDRGRDYNEQFF. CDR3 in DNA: TGTGCCATCAGTGACCGGGGGAGGGACTACAATGAGCAGTTCTTC.

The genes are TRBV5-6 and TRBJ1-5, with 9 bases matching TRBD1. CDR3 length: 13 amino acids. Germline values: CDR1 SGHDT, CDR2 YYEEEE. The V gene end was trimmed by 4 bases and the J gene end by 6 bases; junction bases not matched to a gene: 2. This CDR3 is CASSRTGAQPQHF. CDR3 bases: TGTGCCAGCAGCCGGACAGGGGCTCAGCCCCAGCATTTT.

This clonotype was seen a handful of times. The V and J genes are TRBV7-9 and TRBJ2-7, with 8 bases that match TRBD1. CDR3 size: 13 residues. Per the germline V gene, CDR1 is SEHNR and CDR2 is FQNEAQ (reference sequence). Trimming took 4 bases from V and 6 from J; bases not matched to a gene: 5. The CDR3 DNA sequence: TGTGCCAGCAGCTCGATACAGGGGGGCGAGCAGTACTTC. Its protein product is CASSSIQGGEQYF.

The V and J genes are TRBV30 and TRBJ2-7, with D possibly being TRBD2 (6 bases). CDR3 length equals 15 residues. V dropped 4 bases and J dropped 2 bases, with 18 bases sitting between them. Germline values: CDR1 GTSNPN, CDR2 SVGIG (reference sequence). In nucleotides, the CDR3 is TGTGCCTGGACCCGACCGGGAGAGGCCCCCTACGAGCAGTACTTC. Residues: CAWTRPGEAPYEQYF.

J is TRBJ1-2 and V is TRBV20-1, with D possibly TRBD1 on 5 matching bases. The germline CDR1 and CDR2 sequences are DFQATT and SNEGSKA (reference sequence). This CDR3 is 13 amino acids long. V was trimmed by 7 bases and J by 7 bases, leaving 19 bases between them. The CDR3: CSVRGGIGGGYTF. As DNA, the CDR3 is TGCAGTGTCCGGGGAGGGATTGGGGGTGGCTACACCTTC.

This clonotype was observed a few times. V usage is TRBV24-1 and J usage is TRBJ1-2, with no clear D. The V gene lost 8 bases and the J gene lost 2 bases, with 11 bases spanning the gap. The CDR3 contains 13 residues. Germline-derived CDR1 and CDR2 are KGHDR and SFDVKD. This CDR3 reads CATNADGNYGYTF. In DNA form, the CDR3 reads TGTGCCACCAATGCCGACGGGAACTATGGCTACACCTTC.

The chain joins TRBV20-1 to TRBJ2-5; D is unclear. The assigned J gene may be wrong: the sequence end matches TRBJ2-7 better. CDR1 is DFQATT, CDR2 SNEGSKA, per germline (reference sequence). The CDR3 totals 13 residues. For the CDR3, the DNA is TGCAGTGCTAGAGTCCTCGATGGGAACGAGCAGTACTTC. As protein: CSARVLDGNEQYF.

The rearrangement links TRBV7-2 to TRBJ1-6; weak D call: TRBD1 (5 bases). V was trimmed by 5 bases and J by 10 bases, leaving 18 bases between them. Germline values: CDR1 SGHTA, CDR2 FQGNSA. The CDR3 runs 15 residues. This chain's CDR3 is CASSPRRGSGSPLHF. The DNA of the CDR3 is TGTGCCAGCAGCCCCCGGCGGGGGTCAGGCTCACCCCTCCACTTT. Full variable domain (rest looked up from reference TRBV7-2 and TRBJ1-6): GAGVSQSPSNKVTEKGKDVELRCDPISGHTALYWYRQSLGQGLEFLIYFQGNSAPDKSGLPSDRFSAERTGGSVSTLTIQRTQQEDSAVYLCASSPRRGSGSPLHFGNGTRLTVT.

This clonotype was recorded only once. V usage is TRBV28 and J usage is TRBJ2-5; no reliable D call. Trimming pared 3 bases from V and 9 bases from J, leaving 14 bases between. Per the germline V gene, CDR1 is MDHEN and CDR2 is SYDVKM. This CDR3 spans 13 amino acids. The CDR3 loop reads CASSFWEQKAQYF. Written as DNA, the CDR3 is TGTGCCAGCAGTTTTTGGGAACAGAAGGCCCAGTACTTC.

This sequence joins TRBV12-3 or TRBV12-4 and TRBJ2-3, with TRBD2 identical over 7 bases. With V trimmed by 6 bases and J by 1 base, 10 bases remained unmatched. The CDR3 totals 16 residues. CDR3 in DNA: TGTGCCAGCAGCCACGCGCTGGCGGGGGGCACAGATACGCAGTATTTT. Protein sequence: CASSHALAGGTDTQYF.

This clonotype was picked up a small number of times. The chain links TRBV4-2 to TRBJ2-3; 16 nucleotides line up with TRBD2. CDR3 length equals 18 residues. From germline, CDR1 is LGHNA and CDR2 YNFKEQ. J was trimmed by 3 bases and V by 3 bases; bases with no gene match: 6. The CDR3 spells CASSQGLAGGPMTDTQYF. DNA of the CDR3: TGTGCCAGCAGCCAGGGACTAGCGGGAGGGCCTATGACAGATACGCAGTATTTT.

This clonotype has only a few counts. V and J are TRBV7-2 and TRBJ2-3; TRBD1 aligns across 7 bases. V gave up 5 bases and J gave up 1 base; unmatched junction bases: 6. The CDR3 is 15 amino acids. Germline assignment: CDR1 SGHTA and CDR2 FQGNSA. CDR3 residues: CASSRLGQGTDTQYF. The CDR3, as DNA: TGTGCCAGCAGCCGACTCGGACAGGGCACAGATACGCAGTATTTT.

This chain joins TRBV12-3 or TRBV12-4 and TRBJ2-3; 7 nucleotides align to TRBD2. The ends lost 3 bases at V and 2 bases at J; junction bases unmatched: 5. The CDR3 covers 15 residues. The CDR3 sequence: CASSFERGATDTQYF. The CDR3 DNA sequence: TGTGCCAGCAGTTTTGAGCGGGGCGCCACAGATACGCAGTATTTT.

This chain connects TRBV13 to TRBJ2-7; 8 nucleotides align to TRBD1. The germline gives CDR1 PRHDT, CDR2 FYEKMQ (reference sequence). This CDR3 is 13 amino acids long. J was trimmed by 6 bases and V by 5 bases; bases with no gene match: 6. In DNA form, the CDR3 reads TGTGCCAGCAGCCGCAGGGGGCCAGGCGAGCAGTACTTC. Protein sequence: CASSRRGPGEQYF.

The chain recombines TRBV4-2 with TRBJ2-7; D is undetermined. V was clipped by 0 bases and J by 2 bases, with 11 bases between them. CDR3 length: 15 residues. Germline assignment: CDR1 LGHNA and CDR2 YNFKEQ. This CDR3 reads CASSQEGPPAYEQYF. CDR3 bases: TGTGCCAGCAGCCAAGAAGGGCCCCCGGCCTACGAGCAGTACTTC.

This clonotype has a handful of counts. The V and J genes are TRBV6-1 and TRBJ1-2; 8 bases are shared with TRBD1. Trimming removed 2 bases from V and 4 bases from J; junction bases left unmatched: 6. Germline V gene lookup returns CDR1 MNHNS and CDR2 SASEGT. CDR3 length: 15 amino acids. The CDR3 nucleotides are TGTGCCAGCAGTGAATCGGGACAGGTCGGCTATGGCTACACCTTC. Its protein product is CASSESGQVGYGYTF.

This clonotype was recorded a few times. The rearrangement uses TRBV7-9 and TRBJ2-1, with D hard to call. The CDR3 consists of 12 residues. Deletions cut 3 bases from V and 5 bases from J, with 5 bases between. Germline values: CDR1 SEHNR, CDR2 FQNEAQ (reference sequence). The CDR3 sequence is CASSFADNEQFF. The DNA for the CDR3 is TGTGCCAGCAGCTTCGCCGACAATGAGCAGTTCTTC.

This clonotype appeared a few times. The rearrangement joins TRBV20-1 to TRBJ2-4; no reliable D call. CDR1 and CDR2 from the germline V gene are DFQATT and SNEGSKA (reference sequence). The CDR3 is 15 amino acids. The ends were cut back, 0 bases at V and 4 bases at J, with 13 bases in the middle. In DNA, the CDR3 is TGCAGTGCTAGAGATGGTGGGGTAGCTAAAAACATTCAGTACTTC. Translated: CSARDGGVAKNIQYF.

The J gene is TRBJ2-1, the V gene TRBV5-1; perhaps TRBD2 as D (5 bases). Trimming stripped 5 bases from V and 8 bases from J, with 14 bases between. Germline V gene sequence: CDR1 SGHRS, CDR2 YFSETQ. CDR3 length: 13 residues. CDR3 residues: CASRATGRDEQFF. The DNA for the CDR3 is TGCGCCAGCAGGGCTACCGGGCGGGATGAGCAGTTCTTC.

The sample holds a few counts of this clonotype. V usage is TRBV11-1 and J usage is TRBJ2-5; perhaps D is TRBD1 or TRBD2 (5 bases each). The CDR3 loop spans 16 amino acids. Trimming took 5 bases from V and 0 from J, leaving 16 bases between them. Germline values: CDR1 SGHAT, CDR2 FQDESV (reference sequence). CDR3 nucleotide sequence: TGTGCCAGCAGCCATTTGGATGAGGGGTACCAAGAGACCCAGTACTTC. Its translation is CASSHLDEGYQETQYF.

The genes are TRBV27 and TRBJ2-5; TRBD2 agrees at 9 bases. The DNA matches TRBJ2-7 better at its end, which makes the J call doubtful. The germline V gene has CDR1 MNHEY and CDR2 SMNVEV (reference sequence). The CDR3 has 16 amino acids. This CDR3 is CASRTRAGGSYNEQYF. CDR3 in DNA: TGTGCCAGCAGAACACGAGCGGGGGGCTCCTACAACGAGCAGTACTTC.

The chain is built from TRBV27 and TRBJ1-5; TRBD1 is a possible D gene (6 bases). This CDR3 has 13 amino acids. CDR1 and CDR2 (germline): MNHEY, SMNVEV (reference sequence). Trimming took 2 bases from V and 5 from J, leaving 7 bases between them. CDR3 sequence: CASSLHRDQPQHF. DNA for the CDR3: TGTGCCAGCAGTTTACACAGGGATCAGCCCCAGCATTTT.

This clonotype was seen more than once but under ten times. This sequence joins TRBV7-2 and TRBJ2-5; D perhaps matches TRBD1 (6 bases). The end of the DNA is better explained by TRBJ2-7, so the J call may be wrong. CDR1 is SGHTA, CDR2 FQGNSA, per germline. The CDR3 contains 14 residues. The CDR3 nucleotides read TGTGCCAGCCGATTAGTACAGGGTCGGGACGAGCAGTACTTC. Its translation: CASRLVQGRDEQYF.

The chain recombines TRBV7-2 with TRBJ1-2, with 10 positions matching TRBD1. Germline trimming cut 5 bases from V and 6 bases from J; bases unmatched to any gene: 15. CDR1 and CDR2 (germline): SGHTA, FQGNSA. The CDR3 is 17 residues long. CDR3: CASSRKSPGQGIDGYTF. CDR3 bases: TGTGCCAGCAGCCGCAAATCACCGGGACAGGGGATCGATGGCTACACCTTC.

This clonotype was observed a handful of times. The CDR3 is CSARVATSDTQYF. The CDR3 nucleotides read TGCAGTGCTAGAGTTGCTACTTCAGATACGCAGTATTTT. The chain employs TRBV20-1 and TRBJ2-3, with D unclear. This CDR3 is 13 amino acids long. The germline V and J ends were trimmed by 1 base and 4 bases, with 9 bases remaining between them. CDR1 DFQATT and CDR2 SNEGSKA come from the germline V gene (reference sequence).

This chain's CDR3 is CSARDPRGQGGPTDTQYF. CDR3 in DNA: TGCAGTGCTAGAGACCCACGCGGACAGGGGGGCCCCACAGATACGCAGTATTTT. The chain has TRBV20-1 and TRBJ2-3; 10 nucleotides align to TRBD1. The V gene end was trimmed by 0 bases and the J gene end by 2 bases; junction bases not matched to a gene: 11. The CDR3 loop spans 18 amino acids. CDR1 and CDR2 from the germline V gene are DFQATT and SNEGSKA (reference sequence).